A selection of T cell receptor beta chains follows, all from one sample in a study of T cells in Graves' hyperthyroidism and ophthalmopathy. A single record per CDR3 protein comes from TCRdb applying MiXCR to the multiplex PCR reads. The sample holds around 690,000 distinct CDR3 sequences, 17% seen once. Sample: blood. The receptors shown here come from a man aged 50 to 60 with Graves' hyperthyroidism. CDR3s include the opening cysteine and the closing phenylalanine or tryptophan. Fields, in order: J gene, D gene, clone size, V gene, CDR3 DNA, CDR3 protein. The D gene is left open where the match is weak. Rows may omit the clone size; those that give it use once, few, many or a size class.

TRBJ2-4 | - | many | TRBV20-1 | TGCAGTGCTAGAGGAATAAGGGGGTTAAACATTCAGTACTTC | CSARGIRGLNIQYF
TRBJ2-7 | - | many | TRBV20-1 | TGCAGTGCTAAGGACTACCCCGAGCAGTACTTC | CSAKDYPEQYF
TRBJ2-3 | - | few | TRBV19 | TGTGCCAGTGAAGACCCATTCACAGATACGCAGTATTTT | CASEDPFTDTQYF
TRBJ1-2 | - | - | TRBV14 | TGTGCCAGCAGCCAAGATATGGGGGTAGTCTATGGCTACACCTTC | CASSQDMGVVYGYTF
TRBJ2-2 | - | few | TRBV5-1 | TGCGCCAGCAGCTTGGCAGACGGGGAGCTGTTTTTT | CASSLADGELFF
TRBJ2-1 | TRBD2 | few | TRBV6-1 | TGTGCCAGCACGGGACTAGCGGGAGACGGGGAGAATGAGCAGTTCTTC | CASTGLAGDGENEQFF
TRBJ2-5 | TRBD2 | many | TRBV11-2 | TGTGCCAGCAGCTCTCGGGGTAGCGGGAAAGAGACCCAGTACTTC | CASSSRGSGKETQYF
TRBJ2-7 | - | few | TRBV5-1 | TGCGCCAGCAGCTTGGCAGGGGCCGGGCAGCCCCACGAGCAGTACTTC | CASSLAGAGQPHEQYF
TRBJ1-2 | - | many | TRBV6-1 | TGTGCCAGCAGTGAAGGCCCATGGTACAGCGGCTACACCTTC | CASSEGPWYSGYTF
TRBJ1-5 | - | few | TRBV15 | TGTGCCACCAGCAGCTTAAGGGGTCAGCCCCAGCATTTT | CATSSLRGQPQHF
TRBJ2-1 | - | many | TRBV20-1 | TGCAGTGAGCTTAGAGTGGGGCCGCAGTTCTTC | CSELRVGPQFF
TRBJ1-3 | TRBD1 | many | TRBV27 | TGTGCCAGCAGTCGAGGGACAGGGAACACCATATATTTT | CASSRGTGNTIYF
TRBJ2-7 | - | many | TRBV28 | TGTGCCAGCTACAAGGACGGACCCTACGAGCAGTACTTC | CASYKDGPYEQYF
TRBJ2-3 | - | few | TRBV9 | TGTGCCAGCAGCGTAGAAGGGGGCGGGGGTACAGATACGCAGTATTTT | CASSVEGGGGTDTQYF
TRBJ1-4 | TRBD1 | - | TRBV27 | TGTGCCAGCAGTTTAGACAGGGTTAATGAAAAACTGTTTTTT | CASSLDRVNEKLFF
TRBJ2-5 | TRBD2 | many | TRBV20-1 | TGCAGTGCTCAACCGGGACTAGAGGAGACCCAGTACTTC | CSAQPGLEETQYF
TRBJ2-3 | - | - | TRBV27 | TGTGCCAGCAGTGGAGGGAGTGCGACAGATACGCAGTATTTT | CASSGGSATDTQYF
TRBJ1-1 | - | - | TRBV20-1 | TGCAGTGCTATCGACGGGAACACTGAAGCTTTCTTT | CSAIDGNTEAFF
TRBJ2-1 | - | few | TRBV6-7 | TGTGCCAGCAGCCCCCCCGGGACACAGTACAATGAGCAGTTCTTC | CASSPPGTQYNEQFF